The sequence of this TCR beta chain was determined in a study of blood T cell repertoires in COVID-19. About the research overall: Researchers got acute and convalescent COVID-19 samples from the United States, Italy and Spain. Sample material is recorded as cDNA or gDNA derived from T cells, B-cell-depleted T cells, or PBMCs.

The length of the CDR3 is 17 residues. Trimming took 5 bases from V and 5 from J; bases not matched to a gene: 12. Germline V lookup: CDR1 SGHRS, CDR2 YFSETQ. Under the authors' procedure: Estimation of nucleated cell counts was performed using reference gene primer amplification. Generated by immunoSEQ multiplex PCR, the TCRdb table keeps only in-frame clones and is missing some. V and J calls and clone size are as listed in that table; D and trimming were resolved from the DNA. The sample holds 85,000 to 90,000 clones, roughly nine tenths seen once. This clone came up once. The chain is built from TRBV5-1 and TRBJ2-2; 10 positions agree with TRBD1. Sequencing was done on a sample of peripheral blood. The clonotype comes from a woman aged 80 or older with active COVID-19. The CDR3 sequence: CASSSKKTGGNTGELFF. For the CDR3, the DNA is TGCGCCAGCAGTTCCAAGAAGACAGGGGGCAATACCGGGGAGCTGTTTTTT.